The 26 T cell receptor beta chains reported below all come from one sample, sequenced in a study of blood T cell repertoires in COVID-19. Method: immunoSEQ multiplex PCR; TCRdb's copy keeps in-frame clones and lacks some. The sample lists a few hundred thousand clones; around nine tenths were seen once. What was sequenced was PBMCs or T cells enriched from blood (not recorded which). These receptors were obtained from a woman younger than 30 who had recovered from COVID-19.

V usage is TRBV28 and J usage is TRBJ1-5; 7 bases line up with TRBD1. The CDR3 spans 17 residues. After removal of 6 bases from V and 4 bases from J, the junction contained 15 bases not matched to a gene. The germline gives CDR1 MDHEN, CDR2 SYDVKM. The CDR3, as DNA: TGTGCCAGCAGGACCGGACAGGAGCTCGATCTGAATCAGCCCCAGCATTTT. Translated: CASRTGQELDLNQPQHF.

CDR3: CSVEEEGMYSWDTEAFF. CDR3 coding DNA: TGCAGCGTTGAAGAAGAGGGTATGTACAGTTGGGACACTGAAGCTTTCTTT. The chain employs TRBV29-1 and TRBJ1-1; no firm D call. V was clipped by 0 bases and J by 3 bases, with 20 bases between them. The length of the CDR3 is 17 residues. Per the germline V gene, CDR1 is SQVTM and CDR2 is ANQGSEA.

The chain carries TRBV11-3 and TRBJ2-1; D possibly corresponds to TRBD1 (5 bases). Trimming removed 6 bases at V and 7 bases at J, with 16 bases between. Germline V gene lookup returns CDR1 SGHNT and CDR2 YENEEA. This CDR3 is built from 14 residues. The CDR3 here is CASSSPTAPNEQFF. The CDR3 DNA is TGTGCCAGCAGTTCGCCGACAGCACCGAATGAGCAGTTCTTC. Based on the CDR3 plus reference TRBV11-3 and TRBJ2-1, the full variable domain is EAGVVQSPRYKIIEKKQPVAFWCNPISGHNTLYWYLQNLGQGPELLIRYENEEAVDDSQLPKDRFSAERLKGVDSTLKIQPAELGDSAVYLCASSSPTAPNEQFFGPGTRLTVL.

This clone was observed once. The V gene is TRBV4-1, the J gene TRBJ2-1, with 10 positions matching TRBD1. This CDR3 is 14 amino acids long. Unmatched junction bases numbered 5, after V lost 4 bases and J lost 8 bases. Germline lookup yields CDR1 MGHRA and CDR2 YSYEKL. Here the CDR3 DNA reads TGCGCCAGCAGCCCGGAGACAGGGGGCGATGAGCAGTTCTTC. It yields the protein CASSPETGGDEQFF.

This sequence joins TRBV5-1 and TRBJ2-7, with 9 bases lining up with TRBD1. Trimming removed 4 bases from V and 2 bases from J; junction bases left unmatched: 7. Germline CDR1 and CDR2: SGHRS and YFSETQ. The CDR3 sequence is 15 residues long. CDR3 nucleotide sequence: TGCGCCAGCAGCGGACAGGGGCTGGATACCTACGAGCAGTACTTC. The encoded protein is CASSGQGLDTYEQYF.

The chain uses TRBV4-3 and TRBJ1-3, with 7 bases lining up with TRBD1. The CDR3 is 13 residues long. J was trimmed by 8 bases and V by 1 base; bases with no gene match: 2. The germline gives CDR1 LGHNA, CDR2 YSLEER. In nucleotides, the CDR3 is TGCGCCAGCAGCCAAGGGACAGGACACACCATATATTTT. Its protein is CASSQGTGHTIYF.

The genes are TRBV12-5 and TRBJ2-5; D may be TRBD2 (5 bases). The CDR3 totals 14 residues. The V end was cut by 6 bases, the J end by 4 bases, with 15 bases between. Germline CDR1 reads LGHNT; CDR2 reads FRNRAP. In DNA, the CDR3 is TGTGCTAGTGGCCCGCGGGCCGAAGGAGAGACCCAGTACTTC. Its protein is CASGPRAEGETQYF.

The J gene is TRBJ2-7, the V gene TRBV5-1; a weak D match, TRBD1 (5 bases). The germline gives CDR1 SGHRS, CDR2 YFSETQ. CDR3 length equals 12 residues. V was pared by 1 base and J by 4 bases, with 6 bases between. The CDR3 DNA sequence: TGCGCCAGCAGCTTGAACAGGTACGAGCAGTACTTC. As protein: CASSLNRYEQYF.

The gene calls are TRBV5-1 and TRBJ2-1, with 8 nucleotides matching TRBD2. The CDR3 length is 20 residues. V gave up 4 bases and J gave up 4 bases; unmatched junction bases: 22. In germline, CDR1 is SGHRS, CDR2 YFSETQ. This CDR3 is CASSGYSGAPSKRGYNEQFF. In DNA, the CDR3 is TGCGCCAGCAGCGGGTATAGCGGGGCTCCCTCTAAGAGAGGTTACAATGAGCAGTTCTTC.

This clone has only a few counts. The V and J genes are TRBV9 and TRBJ2-3, with a weak D call TRBD2 (5 bases). V was pared by 4 bases and J by 4 bases, with 7 bases between. This CDR3 contains 12 residues. Germline V gene sequence: CDR1 SGDLS, CDR2 YYNGEE. This chain's CDR3 is CASSPRADTQYF. As DNA, the CDR3 is TGTGCCAGCAGCCCGAGGGCAGATACGCAGTATTTT.

The rearrangement uses TRBV7-2 and TRBJ1-1; TRBD1 aligns across 8 bases. The CDR3 contains 14 residues. The junction had 12 bases not matched to a gene; V was cut back by 6 bases and J by 9 bases. Germline V gene data show CDR1 as SGHTA and CDR2 as FQGNSA. CDR3 sequence (DNA): TGTGCCAGCAGTTCGGGACAGGCCAACTACCAAGCTTTCTTT. It codes for CASSSGQANYQAFF.

The chain joins TRBV3-1 (or the pseudogene TRBV3-2) to TRBJ2-2; 7 nucleotides line up with TRBD2. Germline V lookup: CDR1 LGHDT, CDR2 YNNKEL (reference sequence). CDR3 length: 17 amino acids. Unmatched junction bases numbered 8, after V lost 3 bases and J lost 1 base. CDR3 in amino acids: CASSHVVQRGNTGELFF. The CDR3 coding sequence is TGTGCCAGCAGCCATGTTGTGCAGCGGGGGAACACCGGGGAGCTGTTTTTT.

The rearrangement joins TRBV11-2 to TRBJ2-1; TRBD2 might be the D (5 bases). Deletions cut 4 bases from V and 4 bases from J, with 14 bases between. This CDR3 has 15 amino acids. CDR1 and CDR2 (germline): SGHAT, FQNNGV. CDR3 sequence reads: CASSSEEVLYNEQFF. CDR3 in DNA: TGTGCCAGCAGCTCCGAGGAGGTTCTTTACAATGAGCAGTTCTTC.

This chain links TRBV19 with TRBJ1-1, with D possibly matching TRBD1 (5 bases). Trimming removed 7 bases at V and 1 base at J, with 13 bases between. The CDR3 runs to 14 residues. CDR1 and CDR2 (germline): LNHDA, SQIVND (reference sequence). In DNA form, the CDR3 reads TGTGCCAGTACCCAATCGGACACGAACACTGAAGCTTTCTTT. Amino acid sequence: CASTQSDTNTEAFF.

V is TRBV2 and J is TRBJ1-1, with TRBD1 as a possible D gene (5 bases). CDR3 length: 14 amino acids. The V end was cut by 6 bases, the J end by 3 bases, with 14 bases between. Per germline, CDR1 SNHLY and CDR2 FYNNEI. Here the CDR3 DNA reads TGTGCCAGCAGGGGGCTAGGGGCAGACACTGAAGCTTTCTTT. Amino acids: CASRGLGADTEAFF.

This clone has only a few counts. The chain is built from TRBV7-9 and TRBJ2-2, with a possible D match to TRBD1 (6 bases). Trimming pared 5 bases from V and 4 bases from J, leaving 17 bases between. The CDR3 runs 16 residues. Germline-derived CDR1 and CDR2 are SEHNR and FQNEAQ (reference sequence). Written as DNA, the CDR3 is TGTGCCAGCAGCGTAACTACAGGGTTGAGCACCGGGGAGCTGTTTTTT. This gives the protein CASSVTTGLSTGELFF.

V and J are TRBV6-2 or TRBV6-3 and TRBJ2-5; 9 bases map to TRBD2. V was pared by 3 bases and J by 3 bases, with 5 bases of the junction left unmatched. The CDR3 spans 15 residues. Germline CDR1 is MNHEY and CDR2 is SVGEGT. CDR3 nucleotide sequence: TGTGCCAGCAGTTATGAGGGACTAGCCGAAGAGACCCAGTACTTC. This encodes CASSYEGLAEETQYF.

This sequence joins TRBV21-1 and TRBJ2-7; TRBD2 reflects the table's D call only, with no check against the DNA. TRBV21-1 is designated a pseudogene. The CDR3 runs 16 residues. The CDR3 protein is CASSQKRNPSRDEQYF. The CDR3 coding sequence is TGTGCCAGCAGCCAAAAGAGGAACCCGTCGAGGGACGAGCAGTACTTC.

Regarding this clone: One end of the junction is discordant with germline, which a read error may explain. This chain joins TRBV14 and TRBJ1-3; no clear D gene. Germline CDR1 reads SGHDN; CDR2 reads FVKESK. The CDR3 is 10 residues long. The DNA for the CDR3 is TGTGCCAGCAGCTGGAGTTATTCTCATTTT. It codes for CASSWSYSHF.

This clone was counted a single time. The CDR3 bases are TGTGCCAGCAGCAGTGCCGGTTCCGGGACAGACTATGGCTACACCTTC. It translates to CASSSAGSGTDYGYTF. This rearrangement joins TRBV7-6 to TRBJ1-2; 7 nucleotides line up with TRBD1. From germline, CDR1 is SGHVS and CDR2 FNYEAQ. CDR3 size: 16 residues. Trimming cost V 5 bases and J 3 bases; bases outside gene matches: 12. The variable domain in full, completed from reference TRBV7-6 and TRBJ1-2, reads GAGVSQSPRYKVTKRGQDVALRCDPISGHVSLYWYRQALGQGPEFLTYFNYEAQQDKSGLPNDRFSAERPEGSISTLTIQRTEQRDSAMYRCASSSAGSGTDYGYTFGSGTRLTVV.

The chain recombines TRBV7-9 with TRBJ1-2, with TRBD1 as a possible D gene (6 bases). Trimming pared 3 bases from V and 1 base from J, leaving 12 bases between. The CDR3 contains 15 residues. Germline CDR1 and CDR2: SEHNR and FQNEAQ (reference sequence). CDR3 sequence: CASSFGTGSNYGYTF. CDR3 nucleotide sequence: TGTGCCAGCAGCTTCGGAACAGGGAGTAACTATGGCTACACCTTC.

CDR3 nucleotide sequence: TGTGCCAGCAGCACTACAGGGGTGGGCTATGGCTACACCTTC. It codes for CASSTTGVGYGYTF. The chain is built from TRBV5-6 and TRBJ1-2; 7 bases align to TRBD1. Germline lookup yields CDR1 SGHDT and CDR2 YYEEEE. Trimming cost V 4 bases and J 4 bases; bases outside gene matches: 7. The CDR3 totals 14 residues. Filled out from reference TRBV5-6 and TRBJ1-2, the complete variable domain reads DAGVTQSPTHLIKTRGQQVTLRCSPKSGHDTVSWYQQALGQGPQFIFQYYEEEERQRGNFPDRFSGHQFPNYSSELNVNALLLGDSALYLCASSTTGVGYGYTFGSGTRLTVV.

This chain joins TRBV7-9 and TRBJ1-5; 10 bases map to TRBD1. After removal of 3 bases from V and 3 bases from J, the junction contained 5 bases not matched to a gene. Germline V gives CDR1 SEHNR, CDR2 FQNEAQ (reference sequence). The CDR3 is made up of 16 amino acids. The CDR3 region is CASSFGDRGDNQPQHF. Written as DNA, the CDR3 is TGTGCCAGCAGCTTTGGGGACAGGGGTGACAATCAGCCCCAGCATTTT.

There are a few counts of this clone. V usage is TRBV19 and J usage is TRBJ2-5; tentatively, D is TRBD2 (5 bases). There are 13 residues in the CDR3. The germline gives CDR1 LNHDA, CDR2 SQIVND (reference sequence). Trimming took 5 bases from V and 5 from J, leaving 12 bases between them. The CDR3 coding sequence is TGTGCCAGTAGTCCGGGATTTCCGGAGACCCAGTACTTC. It specifies CASSPGFPETQYF.

The chain links TRBV18 to TRBJ2-3; 8 bases agree with TRBD2. This CDR3 contains 16 residues. Germline V gene data show CDR1 as KGHSH and CDR2 as LQKENI. V lost 6 bases to trimming and J lost 0 bases; unmatched junction nucleotides: 8. CDR3 DNA sequence: TGTGCCAGCTCTCCTTTAGCGGGACCTAGCACAGATACGCAGTATTTT. It is translated as CASSPLAGPSTDTQYF.

The chain uses TRBV7-3 and TRBJ2-5; TRBD1 agrees at 9 bases. Germline V lookup: CDR1 SGHTA, CDR2 FQGTGA. V was clipped by 5 bases and J by 5 bases; unmatched bases: 12. The CDR3 is 16 amino acids. CDR3 coding DNA: TGTGCCAGCAGCGAATCGGACAGGGGAGGAAGGGAGACCCAGTACTTC. Its translation is CASSESDRGGRETQYF.